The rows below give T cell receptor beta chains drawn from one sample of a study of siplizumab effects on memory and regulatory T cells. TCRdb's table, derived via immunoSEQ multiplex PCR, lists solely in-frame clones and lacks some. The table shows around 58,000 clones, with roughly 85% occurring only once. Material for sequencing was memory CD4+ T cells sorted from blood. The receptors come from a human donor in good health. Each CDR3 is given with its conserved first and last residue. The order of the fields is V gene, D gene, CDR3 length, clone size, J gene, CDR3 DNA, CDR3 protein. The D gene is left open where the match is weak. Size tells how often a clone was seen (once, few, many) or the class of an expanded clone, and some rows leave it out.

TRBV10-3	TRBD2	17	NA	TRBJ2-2	TGTGCCAGCGGGACTAGCGGGGGACCCTTGAACACCGGGGAGCTGTTTTTT	CASGTSGGPLNTGELFF
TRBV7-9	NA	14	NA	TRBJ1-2	TGTGCCAGCAGCTCCACCGGGACAAGGATCGTCGACACCTTC	CASSSTGTRIVDTF
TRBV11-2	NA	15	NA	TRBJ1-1	TGTGCCAGCAGCCCCCAGACAGGAGGGGTCACTGAAGCTTTCTTT	CASSPQTGGVTEAFF
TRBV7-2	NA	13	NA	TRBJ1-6	TGTGCCAGCAGCTCGGTGTCTAATTCACCCCTCCACTTT	CASSSVSNSPLHF
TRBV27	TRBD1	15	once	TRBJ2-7	TGTGCCAGCAGTCCACAGAACCGACAGGGACGCGAGCAGTACTTC	CASSPQNRQGREQYF
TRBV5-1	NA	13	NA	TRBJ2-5	TGCGCCAGCAGCCTCACAGGGATTGAGACCCAGTACTTC	CASSLTGIETQYF
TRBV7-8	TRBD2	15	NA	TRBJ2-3	TGTGCCAGCAGCTTAGATCGGGGGGACACAGATACGCAGTATTTT	CASSLDRGDTDTQYF
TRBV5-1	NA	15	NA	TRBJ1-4	TGCGCCAGCAGCCCTGGGACCCTAAGCGGTGAAAAACTGTTTTTT	CASSPGTLSGEKLFF
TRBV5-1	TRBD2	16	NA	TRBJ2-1	TGCGCCAGCAGCGAGACTAGCGGGGGGGCATTTGATGAGCAGTTCTTC	CASSETSGGAFDEQFF
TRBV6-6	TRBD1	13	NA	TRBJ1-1	TGTGCCAGCAGTACGGGACAGTTCGATGAAGCTTTCTTT	CASSTGQFDEAFF
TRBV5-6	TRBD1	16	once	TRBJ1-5	TGTGCCAGCAGGTTGTTCGGGACAGGGGACAATCAGCCCCAGCATTTT	CASRLFGTGDNQPQHF
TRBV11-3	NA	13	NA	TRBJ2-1	TGTGCCAGCAGCCCGGACTATAACAATGAGCAGTTCTTC	CASSPDYNNEQFF
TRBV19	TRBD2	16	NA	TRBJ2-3	TGTGCCAGTAGTTTCCCAGCGGGGGGGGCCACAGATACGCAGTATTTT	CASSFPAGGATDTQYF
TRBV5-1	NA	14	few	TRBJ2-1	TGCGCCAGCAGCTTGGGTGGTTATGTGGATGAGCAGTTCTTC	CASSLGGYVDEQFF
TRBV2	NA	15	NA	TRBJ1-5	TGTGCCAGCAGTGAGGGGGGTTTTTATGATCAGCCCCAGCATTTT	CASSEGGFYDQPQHF
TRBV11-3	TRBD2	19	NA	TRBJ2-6	TGTGCCAGCAGCTTAGGGGGGGGTCGGCCGAGCTCTGGGGCCAACGTCCTGACTTTC	CASSLGGGRPSSGANVLTF
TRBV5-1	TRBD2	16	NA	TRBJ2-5	TGCGCCAGCAGCTTGGGTCCTAGCGGTAAGCAAGAGACCCAGTACTTC	CASSLGPSGKQETQYF
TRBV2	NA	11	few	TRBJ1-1	TGTGCCAGCCTAAGAGGCGCTGAAGCTTTCTTT	CASLRGAEAFF
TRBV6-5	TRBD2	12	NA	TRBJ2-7	TGTGCCAGCAGTTACTCTGGCGGGAGCGGGTACTTC	CASSYSGGSGYF
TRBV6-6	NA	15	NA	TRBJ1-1	TGTGCCAGCAGTTACTCTAACGGGGGAAACACTGAAGCTTTCTTT	CASSYSNGGNTEAFF
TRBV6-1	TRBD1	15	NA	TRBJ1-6	TGTGCCAGCAGTGAAACGGACAGGGGGCGGTCACCCCTCCACTTT	CASSETDRGRSPLHF
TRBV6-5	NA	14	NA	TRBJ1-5	TGTGCCAGCAGTCTGGGGCTTCACAATCAGCCCCAGCATTTT	CASSLGLHNQPQHF